Described below is a single TCR beta chain sequence and its context. This record belongs to a study of blood T cell repertoires in COVID-19. Study-wide context: Material from acute and convalescent COVID-19 was sourced from the United States, Italy and Spain. PBMCs, B-cell-depleted T cells, or T cells provided the cDNA or gDNA that made up the material.

Under the authors' procedure: Amplification of reference gene primers provided the estimated nucleated cell counts. Sequenced by immunoSEQ multiplex PCR; TCRdb stores in-frame clones only, minus some. V and J calls and clone size are given by that table; D and trimming were obtained from the DNA. The repertoire consists of approximately 73,000 clones, with roughly 86% occurring once and the leading ten covering about 0.87%. The CDR3 is 13 residues long. The germline CDR1 and CDR2 sequences are KGHDR and SFDVKD. V was clipped by 9 bases and J by 0 bases, with 8 bases between them. The genes are TRBV24-1 and TRBJ1-5; D gene uncertain. This clonotype was obtained from a woman in her 70s with acute or convalescent COVID-19. Sequencing was done on a sample of peripheral blood. This CDR3 is CATELYSNQPQHF. In nucleotides, the CDR3 is TGTGCCACCGAGCTGTATAGCAATCAGCCCCAGCATTTT.